This passage covers 21 T cell receptor beta chains from one sample sequenced in a study of blood T cell repertoires in COVID-19. The protocol was immunoSEQ multiplex PCR, while the TCRdb copy is restricted to in-frame clones and leaves out a portion. The sample gives some 200,000 clones, around four fifths of which show up once; around 11% is in the top ten. The sequenced sample consisted of PBMCs or T cells enriched from blood (not recorded which). These receptors were obtained from a man aged 35-49 years who had recovered from COVID-19.

The chain uses TRBV5-5 and TRBJ2-1, with 8 bases identical to TRBD2. The V gene's germline CDR1 is SGHKS and CDR2 YYEKEE (reference sequence). The CDR3 covers 15 residues. V lost 3 bases, J lost 0 bases, and 2 bases stayed unmatched. CDR3 sequence: CASSSREGSYNEQFF. For the CDR3, the DNA is TGTGCCAGCAGCTCCCGGGAGGGCTCCTACAATGAGCAGTTCTTC.

The gene calls are TRBV9 and TRBJ2-1; unclear D gene. The germline CDR1 and CDR2 sequences are SGDLS and YYNGEE. The CDR3 sequence is 16 residues long. The V end was cut by 0 bases, the J end by 0 bases, with 10 bases between. Here the CDR3 reads CASSVAGASSYNEQFF. The DNA for the CDR3 is TGTGCCAGCAGCGTAGCTGGAGCCAGCTCCTACAATGAGCAGTTCTTC.

This sequence joins TRBV7-2 and TRBJ1-3, with 9 nucleotides matching TRBD1. This CDR3 region has 17 residues. Trimming removed 1 base from V and 3 bases from J; junction bases left unmatched: 7. Per germline, CDR1 SGHTA and CDR2 FQGNSA. The CDR3 DNA reads TGTGCCAGCAGCTTAGGGTCACAGGGGGCTGATGGAAACACCATATATTTT. Translating gives CASSLGSQGADGNTIYF.

This chain uses TRBV5-1 with TRBJ1-3; TRBD1 agrees at 8 bases. The germline CDR1 and CDR2 sequences are SGHRS and YFSETQ. This CDR3 is built from 15 residues. J lost 2 bases, V lost 4 bases, and 5 bases had no gene match. In nucleotides, the CDR3 is TGCGCCAGCAGCGCCATGACAGGGGCTGGAAACACCATATATTTT. Encoded protein: CASSAMTGAGNTIYF.

The chain joins TRBV18 to TRBJ2-3; D is unclear. The CDR3 has 15 amino acids. The germline CDR1 and CDR2 sequences are KGHSH and LQKENI. Trimming took off 1 base at V and 2 bases at J, with 10 bases between the two ends. The CDR3 region has the DNA TGTGCCAGCTCACCACGTTACGGTGACACAGATACGCAGTATTTT. Translated: CASSPRYGDTDTQYF.

The chain uses TRBV9 and TRBJ2-3, with TRBD2 identical over 13 bases. Germline V gives CDR1 SGDLS, CDR2 YYNGEE. The CDR3 is 17 residues long. The V and J ends lost 6 bases and 9 bases, in that order; junction bases with no gene match: 16. CDR3 region: CASTPTGTSGIHGTQYF. The CDR3 DNA follows: TGTGCCAGCACCCCAACCGGGACTAGCGGGATTCATGGGACGCAGTATTTT.

J is TRBJ2-5 and V is TRBV19; TRBD2 might be the D (6 bases). Trimming removed 10 bases at V and 9 bases at J, with 24 bases between. The CDR3 extends over 14 amino acids. The germline V gene encodes CDR1 LNHDA and CDR2 SQIVND (reference sequence). The CDR3 loop reads CATSTVLGSGPQYF. Here the CDR3 DNA reads TGTGCCACCTCGACAGTTCTCGGCAGCGGGCCCCAGTACTTC.

V usage is TRBV15 and J usage is TRBJ2-5; weak D call: TRBD2 (5 bases). This CDR3 contains 15 residues. V was cut by 1 base and J by 3 bases, with 12 bases left in between. Germline CDR1 LNHNV, CDR2 YYDKDF (reference sequence). This CDR3 is CATSRAGRSEETQYF. The CDR3 nucleotides are TGTGCCACCAGCAGAGCGGGAAGAAGCGAAGAGACCCAGTACTTC.

The gene calls are TRBV6-1 and TRBJ2-2, with 9 bases identical to TRBD1. Trimming took 1 base from V and 15 from J; bases not matched to a gene: 3. CDR1 and CDR2 (germline): MNHNS, SASEGT. The CDR3 consists of 12 residues. CDR3 region: CASSEDRGLLFF. DNA for the CDR3: TGTGCCAGCAGTGAAGACAGGGGGCTGTTGTTTTTT.

This chain uses TRBV12-5 with TRBJ1-3; D ambiguous. CDR1 and CDR2 from the germline V gene are LGHNT and FRNRAP. This CDR3 comprises 12 residues. The germline V and J ends were trimmed by 8 bases and 0 bases, with 5 bases remaining between them. The CDR3: CASMSSGNTIYF. DNA of the CDR3: TGTGCTAGTATGAGCTCTGGAAACACCATATATTTT.

The gene calls are TRBV12-2 and TRBJ2-2; TRBD2, the D gene given by the table, was not confirmed from the DNA. TRBV12-2 is reported as a pseudogene. There are 24 residues in the CDR3. The CDR3 DNA follows: TGTGCAAGTCGCCGCCCAGGGGGGACAGGGGCCCCCACCGGACTAGCGGGAGACACCGGGGAGCTGTTTTTT. Translating gives CASRRPGGTGAPTGLAGDTGELFF.

The rearrangement joins TRBV5-4 to TRBJ1-1; D possibly corresponds to TRBD1 (5 bases). V was cut by 4 bases and J by 0 bases, with 19 bases left in between. CDR1 SGHNT and CDR2 YYREEE come from the germline V gene (reference sequence). The CDR3 spans 17 residues. CDR3 in amino acids: CASSRPGTGGLNTEAFF. In DNA, the CDR3 is TGTGCCAGCAGCCGCCCCGGGACCGGGGGTTTGAACACTGAAGCTTTCTTT.

The gene calls are TRBV15 and TRBJ1-2; tentative D call: TRBD1 (5 bases). The CDR3 is 13 amino acids. Trimming pared 1 base from V and 2 bases from J, leaving 5 bases between. Germline CDR1 LNHNV, CDR2 YYDKDF (reference sequence). The CDR3 loop is CATSRGTNYGYTF. The DNA for the CDR3 is TGTGCCACCAGCAGAGGGACAAACTATGGCTACACCTTC.

V is TRBV5-4 and J is TRBJ2-2; D might be TRBD2 (5 bases). The length of the CDR3 is 15 residues. The V gene lost 0 bases and the J gene lost 6 bases, with 12 bases spanning the gap. Germline CDR1 reads SGHNT; CDR2 reads YYREEE (reference sequence). The CDR3 spells CASSLGGPSPGELFF. The CDR3 DNA is TGTGCCAGCAGCTTGGGAGGGCCATCGCCCGGGGAGCTGTTTTTT.

V gene TRBV5-1 combines with J gene TRBJ2-5, with D possibly matching TRBD2 (6 bases). CDR1 is SGHRS and CDR2 is YFSETQ in the germline V gene. The ends were cut back, 1 base at V and 4 bases at J, with 14 bases in the middle. The CDR3 spans 15 residues. This CDR3 reads CASSLLGGAGETQYF. Here the CDR3 DNA reads TGCGCCAGCAGCTTGCTGGGAGGAGCGGGAGAGACCCAGTACTTC.

V is TRBV7-6 and J is TRBJ1-6; D gene uncertain. The CDR3 spans 14 residues. Germline V gene sequence: CDR1 SGHVS, CDR2 FNYEAQ. Trimming shortened V by 0 bases and J by 4 bases, and 4 bases separated the two germline ends. For the CDR3, the DNA is TGTGCCAGCAGCTTAGCTACATATAATTCACCCCTCCACTTT. Translating gives CASSLATYNSPLHF.

The sample holds one count of this clone. The chain has TRBV5-1 and TRBJ2-7; D unresolved. Per germline, CDR1 SGHRS and CDR2 YFSETQ. The CDR3 contains 12 residues. V was cut by 3 bases and J by 5 bases, with 9 bases left in between. Written as DNA, the CDR3 is TGCGCCAGCAGCTCATTTACGGACGAGCAGTACTTC. Protein: CASSSFTDEQYF.

The chain recombines TRBV5-8 with TRBJ1-3, with D unclear. The germline gives CDR1 SGHTS, CDR2 YDEGEE. The CDR3 runs to 16 residues. Trimming left V 4 bases short and J 4 bases short, with 18 bases between. This CDR3 is CASSHGIGEAGNTIYF. The CDR3 nucleotides read TGTGCCAGCAGCCATGGGATCGGGGAGGCCGGAAACACCATATATTTT.

The chain uses TRBV9 and TRBJ1-2; D may be TRBD1 (5 bases). This CDR3 has 15 residues. CDR1 and CDR2 from the germline V gene are SGDLS and YYNGEE. The germline V and J ends were trimmed by 2 bases and 8 bases, with 19 bases remaining between them. The chain's CDR3 is CASSVSVGGAEGYTF. The CDR3 nucleotides are TGTGCCAGCAGCGTCTCAGTGGGAGGGGCGGAAGGCTACACCTTC.

The genes are TRBV7-8 and TRBJ2-7; 7 positions match TRBD1. The CDR3 is 15 amino acids. CDR1 SGHVS and CDR2 FQNEAQ come from the germline V gene. Germline trimming cut 1 base from V and 4 bases from J; bases unmatched to any gene: 7. The CDR3 spells CASSLGQGAGYEQYF. CDR3 nucleotide sequence: TGTGCCAGCAGCTTAGGACAGGGAGCTGGGTACGAGCAGTACTTC.

The chain is built from TRBV12-3 or TRBV12-4 and TRBJ2-5; possible D gene TRBD2, 6 bases. The ends were cut back, 4 bases at V and 5 bases at J, with 8 bases in the middle. This CDR3 region has 12 residues. CDR3 region: CASSSSGETQYF. The CDR3 bases are TGTGCCAGCAGTTCAAGCGGGGAGACCCAGTACTTC.